This paragraph reports one T cell receptor beta chain. These data originate in a study of blood T cell repertoires in COVID-19. Study-wide background: COVID-19 samples collected from the United States, Italy and Spain covered acute and convalescent phases. Sources were T cells, B-cell-depleted T cells, or PBMCs; the material itself was cDNA or gDNA.

The CDR3 is 11 residues long. V lost 5 bases to trimming and J lost 11 bases, with 14 bases between them. Germline V gene data show CDR1 as SQVTM and CDR2 as ANQGSEA. Original processing notes: Nucleated cell counts were estimated from reference gene primer amplification. Using immunoSEQ multiplex PCR, the repertoire was profiled, and TCRdb retains in-frame clones only, with some absent. The DNA was the basis for D and trimming; V, J and clone size are from that table. The sample includes around 160,000 clones, 80% to 90% of them seen just once. This clonotype originated in a human donor with acute or convalescent COVID-19. The donor label of this sample is uncertain. This chain connects TRBV29-1 to TRBJ2-3, with D maybe TRBD1 (6 bases). The specimen sequenced was peripheral blood. In nucleotides, the CDR3 is TGCAGCGTTCCGCAACAGGGTCGGCAGTATTTT. It codes for CSVPQQGRQYF.